This TCR beta chain was captured by sequencing in a study of beta chain features in type 1 diabetes. Study-level points and caveats: Within each of all four CD4+ subsets, Type 1 diabetes patients had TCRB CDR3s that were moderately but significantly shorter.

This CDR3 has 16 amino acids. The germline gives CDR1 SQVTM, CDR2 ANQGSEA. With V trimmed by 4 bases and J by 8 bases, 14 bases remained unmatched. Each population that was sorted was more than 95% pure. Isolated RNA was reverse transcribed in full, so expressed TCRB transcripts were sequenced. Clones were sequenced by immunoSEQ multiplex PCR, and TCRdb holds only the in-frame ones, with some missing. The sample lists a few hundred thousand clones, around 22% occurring once. This clone was seen more than once but under ten times. Its target is unknown. Material: naive CD4+ T cells from blood. The origin of this receptor is a woman in her thirties with type 1 diabetes. The chain uses TRBV29-1 and TRBJ2-7, with TRBD2 matching over 13 bases. The CDR3 spells CSVGTSGRDLLRKQYF. CDR3 DNA sequence: TGCAGCGTTGGGACTAGCGGGAGAGACCTCCTACGAAAGCAGTACTTC.